The 6 T cell receptor beta chains presented below share a single source sample, sequenced in a study of CD8 T cells in Susac syndrome. Reverse transcription of 0.5 to 1 ug RNA was performed with random hexamers. MiXCR, run by TCRdb on the immunoSEQ multiplex PCR reads, gives a single entry per CDR3 protein. The sample carries more than 70,000 distinct CDR3 sequences, over 85% recorded once. The sequencing input was CD8+ T cells from PBMCs. These receptors were obtained from a human donor in good health.

V gene TRBV29-1 combines with J gene TRBJ1-2; D remains unclear. Deletions cut 3 bases from V and 7 bases from J, with 12 bases between. CDR3 size: 12 residues. In germline, CDR1 is SQVTM, CDR2 ANQGSEA. CDR3 in amino acids: CSVDAGVGGYTF. CDR3 in DNA: TGCAGCGTTGACGCCGGGGTTGGTGGCTACACCTTC.

The CDR3: CSVPGTGPYEQYF. The CDR3 region has the DNA TGCAGCGTCCCCGGGACAGGGCCCTACGAGCAGTACTTC. The V call is TRBV29-1, the J call TRBJ2-7; 9 bases align to TRBD1. The CDR3 totals 13 residues. With 6 bases clipped from V and 2 bases from J, the junction kept 5 bases outside the gene matches. Germline values: CDR1 SQVTM, CDR2 ANQGSEA.

The chain carries TRBV2 and TRBJ2-1; 7 bases match TRBD2. Germline V CDR1 and CDR2: SNHLY, FYNNEI. The CDR3 extends over 15 amino acids. The ends lost 6 bases at V and 1 base at J; junction bases unmatched: 6. This chain's CDR3 is CASRGGGTSYNEQFF. CDR3 DNA: TGTGCCAGCAGGGGGGGAGGGACGTCCTACAATGAGCAGTTCTTC.

The chain is built from TRBV6-2 or TRBV6-3 and TRBJ2-7; 9 bases agree with TRBD1. J lost 2 bases, V lost 6 bases, and 14 bases had no gene match. CDR1 and CDR2 from the germline V gene are MNHEY and SVGEGT. The CDR3 is 17 amino acids. The CDR3 loop is CASSYTPGQGDTYEQYF. The CDR3 DNA sequence: TGTGCCAGCAGCTATACGCCGGGACAGGGTGATACCTACGAGCAGTACTTC.

V is TRBV5-1 and J is TRBJ1-4, with D possibly matching TRBD1 (6 bases). The CDR3 runs 17 residues. V was clipped by 3 bases and J by 0 bases, with 15 bases between them. Germline V gene data show CDR1 as SGHRS and CDR2 as YFSETQ. The CDR3 here is CASSSPTGLATNEKLFF. The CDR3 DNA reads TGCGCCAGCAGCTCACCGACAGGACTTGCAACTAATGAAAAACTGTTTTTT.

V and J are TRBV4-1 and TRBJ2-2; 8 bases map to TRBD2. In germline, CDR1 is MGHRA, CDR2 YSYEKL. V lost 0 bases, J lost 6 bases, and 3 bases stayed unmatched. There are 15 residues in the CDR3. The CDR3 loop reads CASSQEGGLAGELFF. CDR3 coding DNA: TGCGCCAGCAGCCAAGAAGGGGGACTAGCCGGGGAGCTGTTTTTT.